The clone carrying this T cell receptor beta chain was found once. These data belong to a study of blood T cell repertoires in COVID-19. The wider study: Collection of acute and convalescent COVID-19 samples took place in the United States, Italy and Spain. PBMCs, B-cell-depleted T cells, or T cells were the source of the cDNA or gDNA that made up the material.

As originally analysed: Cell counts per sample came from amplifying reference gene primers. Produced via immunoSEQ multiplex PCR; TCRdb's table is partial and in-frame only. That table gives V, J and clone size, and the DNA gave D and trimming. The table records about 300,000 clones, 80% to 90% of them present only once. Germline V gene sequence: CDR1 SGHRS, CDR2 YFSETQ. This CDR3 is built from 15 residues. V shed 7 bases and J 0 bases; nucleotides not matched to a gene: 8. The receptor's source is a woman in her forties or fifties with acute or convalescent COVID-19. This chain joins TRBV5-1 and TRBJ2-3; 7 bases line up with TRBD1. The sequenced sample consisted of peripheral blood. CDR3 nucleotides: TGCGCCAGCCGGACAGGCCCTGGTAGCACAGATACGCAGTATTTT. This translates into CASRTGPGSTDTQYF.